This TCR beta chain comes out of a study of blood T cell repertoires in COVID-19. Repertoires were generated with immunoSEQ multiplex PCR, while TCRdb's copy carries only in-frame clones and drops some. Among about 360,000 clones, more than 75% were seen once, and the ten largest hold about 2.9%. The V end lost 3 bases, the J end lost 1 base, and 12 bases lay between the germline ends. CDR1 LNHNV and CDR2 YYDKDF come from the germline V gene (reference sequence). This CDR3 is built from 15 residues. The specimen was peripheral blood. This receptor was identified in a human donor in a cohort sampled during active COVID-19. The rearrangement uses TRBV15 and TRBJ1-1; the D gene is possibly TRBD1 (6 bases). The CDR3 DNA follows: TGTGCCACCAGCAGTCACACAGGGCCGAACACTGAAGCTTTCTTT. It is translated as CATSSHTGPNTEAFF.